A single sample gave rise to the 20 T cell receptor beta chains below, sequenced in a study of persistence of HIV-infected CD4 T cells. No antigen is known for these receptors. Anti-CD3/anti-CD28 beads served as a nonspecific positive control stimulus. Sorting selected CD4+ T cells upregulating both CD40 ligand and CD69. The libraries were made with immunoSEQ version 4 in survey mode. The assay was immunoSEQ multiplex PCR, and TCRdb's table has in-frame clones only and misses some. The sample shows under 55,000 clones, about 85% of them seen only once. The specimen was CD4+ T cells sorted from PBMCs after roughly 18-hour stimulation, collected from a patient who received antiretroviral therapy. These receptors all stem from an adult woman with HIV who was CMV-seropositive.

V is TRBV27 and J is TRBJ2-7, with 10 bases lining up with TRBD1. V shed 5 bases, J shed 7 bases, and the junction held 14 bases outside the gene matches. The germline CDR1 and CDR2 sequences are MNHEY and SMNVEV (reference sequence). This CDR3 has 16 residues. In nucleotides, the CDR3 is TGTGCCAGCAGTGGATCGGGACAGGGGAGATTCGTGGAGCAGTACTTC. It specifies CASSGSGQGRFVEQYF.

CDR3 region: CASSLEGTRETQYF. The CDR3 nucleotides read TGTGCCAGCAGCTTGGAGGGGACTAGAGAGACCCAGTACTTC. The rearrangement joins TRBV5-8 to TRBJ2-5; 8 positions agree with TRBD2. The CDR3 runs to 14 residues. The germline gives CDR1 SGHTS, CDR2 YDEGEE. V lost 0 bases, J lost 4 bases, and 2 bases stayed unmatched.

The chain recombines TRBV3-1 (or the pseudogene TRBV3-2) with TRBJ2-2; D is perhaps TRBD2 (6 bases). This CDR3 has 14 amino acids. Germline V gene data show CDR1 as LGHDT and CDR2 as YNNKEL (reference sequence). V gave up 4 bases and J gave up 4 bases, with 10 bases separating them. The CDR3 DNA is TGTGCCAGCAGCCTTCAGGGAGGCACCGGGGAGCTGTTTTTT. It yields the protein CASSLQGGTGELFF.

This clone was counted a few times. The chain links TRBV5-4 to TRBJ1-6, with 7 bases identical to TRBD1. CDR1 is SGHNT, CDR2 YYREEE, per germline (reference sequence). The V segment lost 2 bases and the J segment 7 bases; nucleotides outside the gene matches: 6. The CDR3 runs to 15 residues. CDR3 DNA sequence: TGTGCCAGCAGCTTTGACAGGGTCGGGAATTCACCCCTCCACTTT. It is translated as CASSFDRVGNSPLHF.

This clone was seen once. CDR3 sequence: CARFEAGKETQYF. In DNA, the CDR3 is TGCGCCAGATTTGAAGCGGGGAAAGAGACCCAGTACTTC. V usage is TRBV10-1 and J usage is TRBJ2-5; 7 nucleotides align to TRBD2. Losses at the gene ends were 9 bases for V and 3 bases for J; bases not matched to a gene: 7. Germline V gene sequence: CDR1 WNHNN, CDR2 SYGVQD (reference sequence). The CDR3 runs 13 residues.

The CDR3, as DNA: TGCGCCAGCAGCCGGGAATCTACTAGCACAGATACGCAGTATTTT. As protein: CASSRESTSTDTQYF. The V call is TRBV5-1, the J call TRBJ2-3, with D possibly TRBD2 on 5 matching bases. The V gene lost 4 bases and the J gene lost 0 bases, with 12 bases spanning the gap. The CDR3 is made up of 15 amino acids. CDR1 is SGHRS, CDR2 YFSETQ, per germline.

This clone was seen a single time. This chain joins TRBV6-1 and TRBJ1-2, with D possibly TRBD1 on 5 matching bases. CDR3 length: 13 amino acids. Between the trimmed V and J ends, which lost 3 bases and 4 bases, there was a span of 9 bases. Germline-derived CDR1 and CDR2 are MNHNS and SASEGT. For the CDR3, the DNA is TGTGCCAGCAGTGACGGCCAGGGCTATGGCTACACCTTC. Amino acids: CASSDGQGYGYTF.

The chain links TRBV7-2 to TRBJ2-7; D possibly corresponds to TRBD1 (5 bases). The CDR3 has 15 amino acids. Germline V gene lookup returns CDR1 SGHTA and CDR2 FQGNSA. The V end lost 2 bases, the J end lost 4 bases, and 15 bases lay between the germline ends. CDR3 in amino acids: CASSLSNFGAYEQYF. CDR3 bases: TGTGCCAGCAGCTTATCTAACTTTGGGGCGTACGAGCAGTACTTC.

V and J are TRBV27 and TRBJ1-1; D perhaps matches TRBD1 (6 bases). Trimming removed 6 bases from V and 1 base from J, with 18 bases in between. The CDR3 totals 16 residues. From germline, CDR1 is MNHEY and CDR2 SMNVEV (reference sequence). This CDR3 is CASSSFEVGGNTEAFF. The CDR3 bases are TGTGCCAGCAGCTCCTTCGAAGTAGGGGGGAACACTGAAGCTTTCTTT.

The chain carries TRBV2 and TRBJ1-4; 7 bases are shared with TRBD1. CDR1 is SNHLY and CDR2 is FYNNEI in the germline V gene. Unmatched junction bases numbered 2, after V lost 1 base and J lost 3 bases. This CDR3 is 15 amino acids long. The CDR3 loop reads CASSEDRGSNEKLFF. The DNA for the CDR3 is TGTGCCAGCAGTGAAGACAGGGGTTCTAATGAAAAACTGTTTTTT.

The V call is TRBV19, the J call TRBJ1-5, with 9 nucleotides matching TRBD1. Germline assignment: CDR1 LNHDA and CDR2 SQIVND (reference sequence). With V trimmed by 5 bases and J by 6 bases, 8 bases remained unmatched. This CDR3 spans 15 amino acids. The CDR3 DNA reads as TGTGCCAGTAGTTCAGACGGGACAGGGATTCAGCCCCAGCATTTT. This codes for CASSSDGTGIQPQHF.

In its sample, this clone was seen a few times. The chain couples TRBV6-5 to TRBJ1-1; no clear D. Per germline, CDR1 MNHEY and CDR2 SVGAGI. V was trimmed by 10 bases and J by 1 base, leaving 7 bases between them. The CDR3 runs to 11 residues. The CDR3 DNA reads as TGTGCCACCATCAGGAACACTGAAGCTTTCTTT. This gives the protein CATIRNTEAFF.

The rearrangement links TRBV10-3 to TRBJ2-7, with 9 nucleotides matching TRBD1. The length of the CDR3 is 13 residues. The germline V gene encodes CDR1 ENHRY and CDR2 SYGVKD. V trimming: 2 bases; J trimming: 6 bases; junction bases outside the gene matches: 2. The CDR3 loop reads CAISERDRAEQYF. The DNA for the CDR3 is TGTGCCATCAGTGAGAGGGACAGGGCCGAGCAGTACTTC.

CDR3: CSASHRATGELFF. CDR3 DNA: TGCAGTGCTAGTCACAGGGCCACCGGGGAGCTGTTTTTT. J is TRBJ2-2 and V is TRBV20-1; a possible D gene is TRBD1 (6 bases). The germline V gene has CDR1 DFQATT and CDR2 SNEGSKA (reference sequence). Trimming removed 3 bases from V and 4 bases from J, with 9 bases in between. The CDR3 runs to 13 residues.

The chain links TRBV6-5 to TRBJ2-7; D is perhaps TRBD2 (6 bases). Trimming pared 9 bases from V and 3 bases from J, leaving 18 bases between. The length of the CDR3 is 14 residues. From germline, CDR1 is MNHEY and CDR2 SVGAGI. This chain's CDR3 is CARKPGLTLYEQYV. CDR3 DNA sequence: TGTGCCAGAAAGCCGGGACTTACGCTCTACGAGCAGTACGTC.

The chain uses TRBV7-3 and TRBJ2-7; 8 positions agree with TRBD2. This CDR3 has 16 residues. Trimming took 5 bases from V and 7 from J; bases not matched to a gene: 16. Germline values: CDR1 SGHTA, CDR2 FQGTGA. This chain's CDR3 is CASSPRGGGGPYEQYF. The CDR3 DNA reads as TGTGCCAGCAGCCCGAGGGGTGGCGGGGGGCCGTATGAGCAGTACTTC.

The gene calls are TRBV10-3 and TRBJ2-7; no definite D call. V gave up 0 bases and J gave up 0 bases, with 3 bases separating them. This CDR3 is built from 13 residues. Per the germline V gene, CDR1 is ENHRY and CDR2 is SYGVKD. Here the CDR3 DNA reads TGTGCCATCAGTGAGTCGTTCTCCTACGAGCAGTACGTC. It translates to CAISESFSYEQYV.

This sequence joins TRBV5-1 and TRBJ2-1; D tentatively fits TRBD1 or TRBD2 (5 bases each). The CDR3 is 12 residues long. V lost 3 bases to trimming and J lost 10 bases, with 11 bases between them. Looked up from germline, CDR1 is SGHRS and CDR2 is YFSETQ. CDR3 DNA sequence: TGCGCCAGCAGCTGGGGCGGGTCCGAGCAGTTCTTC. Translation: CASSWGGSEQFF.

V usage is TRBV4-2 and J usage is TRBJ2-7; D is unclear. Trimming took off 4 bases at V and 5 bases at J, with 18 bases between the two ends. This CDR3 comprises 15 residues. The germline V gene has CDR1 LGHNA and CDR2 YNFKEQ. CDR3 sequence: CASSLYSTSGHEQYF. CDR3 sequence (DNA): TGTGCCAGCAGCCTTTACTCGACGTCGGGCCACGAGCAGTACTTC.

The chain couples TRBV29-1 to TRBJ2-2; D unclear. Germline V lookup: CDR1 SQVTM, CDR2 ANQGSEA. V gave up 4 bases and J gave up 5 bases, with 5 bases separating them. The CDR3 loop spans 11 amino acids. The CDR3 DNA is TGCAGCGTTGGTGAAACCGGGGAGCTGTTTTTT. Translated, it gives CSVGETGELFF.